This is a list of T cell receptor beta chains from one sample in a study of shared clonotypes between healthy human individuals. Data came from immunoSEQ multiplex PCR; TCRdb stores just in-frame clones and leaves some out. The sample carries some 550,000 clones, about 96% recorded once. The sequenced sample consisted of naive CD4+ T cells sorted from blood. These TCRs come from a woman in her 30s in good health. Each CDR3 is given with its conserved first and last residue. D genes are given only for firm matches.

j_gene	v_gene	d_gene	CDR3nt	CDR3aa
TRBJ1-1	TRBV19	.	TGTGCCAGTAGTGCGTCCGTAACTACGAACACTGAAGCTTTCTTT	CASSASVTTNTEAFF
TRBJ1-2	TRBV28	.	TGTGCCCTACGGCAGGGGCGAGATGGCTACACCTTC	CALRQGRDGYTF
TRBJ2-3	TRBV5-1	.	TGCGCCAGCAGCTTGGATTCCACAGATACGCAGTATTTT	CASSLDSTDTQYF
TRBJ2-7	TRBV4-2	.	TGTGCCAGCAGCCTCCCACAGGGTGGGTCCGAGCAGTACTTC	CASSLPQGGSEQYF
TRBJ2-1	TRBV19	TRBD2	TGTGCCAGTAGTATTATAGCGGGAGAGGCCTACAATGAGCAGTTCTTC	CASSIIAGEAYNEQFF
TRBJ2-1	TRBV6-5	TRBD1	TGTGCCAGCAGATCGACAGGGGTTGAGCAGTTCTTC	CASRSTGVEQFF
TRBJ1-1	TRBV6-5	.	TGTGCCAGCAGTTACGGGCAGGTCACTGAAGCTTTCTTT	CASSYGQVTEAFF
TRBJ2-7	TRBV27	TRBD2	TGTGCCAGCACTCAGACTAGCGGCGCCTACGAGCAGTACTTC	CASTQTSGAYEQYF
TRBJ2-2	TRBV27	TRBD2	TGTGCCAGCAGTTTAGAGGGACTAGCGGGAACCGGGGAGCTGTTTTTT	CASSLEGLAGTGELFF
TRBJ2-1	TRBV2	.	TGTGCCAGTACGACTAGTCATGAGCAGTTCTTC	CASTTSHEQFF
TRBJ2-1	TRBV19	TRBD2	TGTGCCAGTAGAGCCGGCGGGAGGGCCCCCAATGAGCAGTTCTTC	CASRAGGRAPNEQFF
TRBJ2-1	TRBV7-8	TRBD1	TGTGCCAGCAGCGCACGTCAACAGGGGATCGGGTACAATGAGCAGTTCTTC	CASSARQQGIGYNEQFF
TRBJ1-5	TRBV30	.	TGTGCCTGGGGGAGGGGCAGCAATCAGCCCCAGCATTTT	CAWGRGSNQPQHF
TRBJ1-2	TRBV19	TRBD1	TGTGCCAGCGGGGACAGGACCACTTATGGCTACACCTTC	CASGDRTTYGYTF
TRBJ2-6	TRBV29-1	TRBD2	TGCAGCGTTGGAGGGCTAGCGGGAGTTATCTCTGGGGCCAACGTCCTGACTTTC	CSVGGLAGVISGANVLTF
TRBJ1-3	TRBV28	.	TGTGCCAGCAGTCTACACCGCCTCTCTGGAAACACCATATATTTT	CASSLHRLSGNTIYF
TRBJ1-2	TRBV19	.	TGTGCCAGTAGTACGACAGATCACTATGGCTACACCTTC	CASSTTDHYGYTF
TRBJ2-7	TRBV28	TRBD1	TGTGCCAGCAGTACCCCCGGGACAGGGAACGAGCAGTACTTC	CASSTPGTGNEQYF
TRBJ1-1	TRBV28	TRBD1	TGTGCCAGCAGTTTGGGGGGACAGGTGAACACTGAAGCTTTCTTT	CASSLGGQVNTEAFF
TRBJ2-3	TRBV5-1	TRBD2	TGCGCCAGCAGCTTGGCGAGCGGGAGGCTAACAGATACGCAGTATTTT	CASSLASGRLTDTQYF